Below are 20 T cell receptor beta chains sequenced from a single sample in a study of CXCR3-negative and CXCR3-positive naive CD8 T cells. Whole-study findings and limits: TRB CDR3s of CXCR3-positive naive cells were more hydrophobic than those of CXCR3-negative naive cells.

For these TCRs, the target antigens are not known. Carrying UMI labels, the TRB cDNA libraries were prepared through 5' RACE. TCRdb derives one entry per CDR3 protein from the 5' RACE reads, leaving out DNA. This sample's table reports some 120,000 distinct CDR3 sequences. The sequencing sample was made of naive CXCR3+ CD8+ T cells from blood. Noted subset: CD45RO-CCR7+CD27+CD95- naive CD8+ T cells expressing CXCR3 (TNR3+). The receptor set was obtained from a human donor in good health. Some clones in this sample may be carry-over from other donors' samples.

The V gene is TRBV9, the J gene TRBJ1-6. This CDR3 is built from 15 residues. The germline V gene encodes CDR1 SGDLS and CDR2 YYNGEE. CDR3 sequence: CASSVDSTYNSPLHF. Full variable domain (remainder filled in from reference TRBV9 and TRBJ1-6): DSGVTQTPKHLITATGQRVTLRCSPRSGDLSVYWYQQSLDQGLQFLIQYYNGEERAKGNILERFSAQQFPDLHSELNLSSLELGDSALYFCASSVDSTYNSPLHFGNGTRLTVT.

The chain combines TRBV9 with TRBJ1-2; the TRBD1 assignment by TCRdb is unverifiable without DNA. The CDR3 is made up of 16 amino acids. Germline V lookup: CDR1 SGDLS, CDR2 YYNGEE. CDR3 protein: CASSGPDRDYNYGYTF.

The chain carries TRBV7-9 and TRBJ2-3; checking the TCRdb D call of TRBD1 is not possible without DNA. The CDR3 is made up of 14 amino acids. The germline gives CDR1 SEHNR, CDR2 FQNEAQ (reference sequence). CDR3 region: CASTPGLAADTQYF.

The chain is built from TRBV10-3 and TRBJ2-2. There are 14 residues in the CDR3. Germline CDR1 ENHRY, CDR2 SYGVKD. The CDR3 region is CAISETVAPGELFF.

This chain joins TRBV29-1 and TRBJ2-7. The CDR3 contains 13 residues. Germline CDR1 is SQVTM and CDR2 is ANQGSEA. CDR3 loop: CSVEDERNFEQYF.

This chain uses TRBV7-3 with TRBJ1-2; TCRdb picks TRBD1, but there is no DNA to check that call. CDR1 is SGHTA, CDR2 FQGTGA, per germline. The CDR3 has 15 residues. The CDR3 reads CASSPTGSLNYGYTF.

V usage is TRBV7-2 and J usage is TRBJ1-6; the TCRdb call, TRBD1, lacks DNA for checking. The CDR3 runs to 18 residues. In germline, CDR1 is SGHTA, CDR2 FQGNSA. CDR3 sequence: CASSSKGVRSSRDSPLHF.

V is TRBV7-9 and J is TRBJ2-1; with no DNA, the TCRdb D assignment of TRBD1 cannot be verified. The germline V gene has CDR1 SEHNR and CDR2 FQNEAQ (reference sequence). The CDR3 extends over 15 amino acids. The CDR3 sequence is CASSLKQGVDNEQFF.

The chain joins TRBV20-1 to TRBJ2-7; without DNA, the TCRdb call of TRBD2 cannot be checked. CDR1 is DFQATT and CDR2 is SNEGSKA in the germline V gene (reference sequence). The CDR3 loop spans 14 amino acids. CDR3 region: CSARILGGAYEQYF.

The chain is built from TRBV5-4 and TRBJ2-7. The CDR3 length is 14 residues. Per the germline V gene, CDR1 is SGHNT and CDR2 is YYREEE (reference sequence). CDR3 amino acids: CASSWDRGSYEQYF.

The chain couples TRBV4-1 to TRBJ2-7; TCRdb names TRBD2, which stays unverified in the absence of DNA. The CDR3 covers 14 residues. CDR1 and CDR2 from the germline V gene are MGHRA and YSYEKL. This chain's CDR3 is CASSRGQASYEQYF.

J is TRBJ1-1 and V is TRBV13; TCRdb lists TRBD1, though no DNA is available to test this call. This CDR3 has 15 residues. Germline V gene sequence: CDR1 PRHDT, CDR2 FYEKMQ (reference sequence). The CDR3 here is CASSSRPGINTEAFF.

This chain joins TRBV7-3 and TRBJ2-2. The germline CDR1 and CDR2 sequences are SGHTA and FQGTGA. The CDR3 consists of 17 residues. This CDR3 reads CASSLTFWVIRTGELFF.

This rearrangement joins TRBV20-1 to TRBJ2-7; TCRdb's D call, TRBD1, is unchecked because there is no DNA. This CDR3 has 14 residues. CDR1 and CDR2 from the germline V gene are DFQATT and SNEGSKA (reference sequence). The CDR3 sequence: CSARTRQGSYEQYF.

The genes are TRBV9 and TRBJ2-7; TCRdb outputs TRBD1, but without DNA this stays unchecked. Germline loops: CDR1 SGDLS, CDR2 YYNGEE. CDR3 size: 16 residues. The CDR3 sequence: CASSPSSGTASYEQYF.

The chain couples TRBV2 to TRBJ1-6. The V gene's germline CDR1 is SNHLY and CDR2 FYNNEI. The CDR3 is 13 residues long. CDR3 sequence: CASSADLNSPLHF.

The rearrangement joins TRBV25-1 to TRBJ1-2; TCRdb picks TRBD1, but there is no DNA to check that call. Germline V gene sequence: CDR1 MGHDK, CDR2 SYGVNS. The CDR3 totals 15 residues. The CDR3 sequence is CASSDTGQGSYGYTF.

The chain has TRBV28 and TRBJ2-7. The CDR3 is 14 amino acids. The V gene's germline CDR1 is MDHEN and CDR2 SYDVKM. CDR3 residues: CASSFGGAFYEQYF.

The chain has TRBV7-6 and TRBJ2-7. This CDR3 contains 16 residues. Looked up from germline, CDR1 is SGHVS and CDR2 is FNYEAQ. The CDR3 reads CASSLEPRTGPYEQYF.

The CDR3 protein is CASSQGPGNTEAFF. The chain couples TRBV4-1 to TRBJ1-1. Germline values: CDR1 MGHRA, CDR2 YSYEKL. The CDR3 contains 14 residues.